The 26 T cell receptor beta chains given below trace back to one sample, sequenced in a study of blood T cell repertoires in COVID-19. Assay: immunoSEQ multiplex PCR; the TCRdb copy retains only in-frame clones and omits some. The repertoire has 200,000 to 300,000 clones, about nine tenths of them found once; the top ten carry over 1.2%. The sequencing input was peripheral blood. The receptors here all came from a woman aged 40 to 50 who had recovered from COVID-19.

The V and J genes are TRBV21-1 and TRBJ2-1; TRBD1 reflects the table's D call only, with no check against the DNA. TRBV21-1 is tagged as a pseudogene. There are 15 residues in the CDR3. The CDR3 protein is CASSKGPSSYNEQFF. CDR3 nucleotides: TGTGCCAGCAGCAAGGGCCCCAGCTCCTACAATGAGCAGTTCTTC.

CDR3 DNA sequence: TGTGCCACCCTAGGGGGGGGCGAGACTGAAGCTTTCTTT. As protein: CATLGGGETEAFF. The rearrangement links TRBV6-5 to TRBJ1-1; D is perhaps TRBD1 (6 bases). Germline-derived CDR1 and CDR2 are MNHEY and SVGAGI. Trimming took 10 bases from V and 5 from J, leaving 17 bases between them. The CDR3 is made up of 13 amino acids.

This chain connects TRBV11-2 to TRBJ2-3; 8 bases map to TRBD2. The germline V gene encodes CDR1 SGHAT and CDR2 FQNNGV. CDR3 size: 15 residues. Trimming took 5 bases from V and 6 from J; bases not matched to a gene: 10. CDR3 bases: TGTGCCAGCAGCCGCCCCGGGGGGGCCGTGGATACGCAGTATTTT. This sequence encodes CASSRPGGAVDTQYF. Full variable domain (remainder filled in from reference TRBV11-2 and TRBJ2-3): EAGVAQSPRYKIIEKRQSVAFWCNPISGHATLYWYQQILGQGPKLLIQFQNNGVVDDSQLPKDRFSAERLKGVDSTLKIQPAKLEDSAVYLCASSRPGGAVDTQYFGPGTRLTVL.

The chain carries TRBV3-1 (or the pseudogene TRBV3-2) and TRBJ2-1, with 8 nucleotides matching TRBD2. The CDR3 has 18 amino acids. V lost 0 bases, J lost 0 bases, and 7 bases stayed unmatched. Germline V CDR1 and CDR2: LGHDT, YNNKEL (reference sequence). The CDR3 here is CASSQDLKRGSSYNEQFF. The CDR3 DNA sequence: TGTGCCAGCAGCCAAGATTTGAAGCGGGGGAGCTCCTACAATGAGCAGTTCTTC.

This clone was seen ten or more times. The V call is TRBV5-4, the J call TRBJ2-3, with a tentative D call TRBD1 (6 bases). Germline V lookup: CDR1 SGHNT, CDR2 YYREEE (reference sequence). The CDR3 runs to 14 residues. V lost 0 bases and J 5 bases, leaving 10 bases between the germline ends. The CDR3 nucleotides are TGTGCCAGCAGCTTGGAGGTAGGGGGAGATACGCAGTATTTT. The encoded protein is CASSLEVGGDTQYF.

This chain links TRBV27 with TRBJ2-1, with D perhaps TRBD2 (5 bases). The length of the CDR3 is 15 residues. From germline, CDR1 is MNHEY and CDR2 SMNVEV (reference sequence). Trimming shortened V by 8 bases and J by 4 bases, and 18 bases separated the two germline ends. CDR3 sequence: CASAGDGFPYNEQFF. The DNA for the CDR3 is TGTGCCAGCGCGGGCGATGGGTTTCCATACAATGAGCAGTTCTTC.

The chain couples TRBV30 to TRBJ2-1; 7 bases agree with TRBD2. V was pared by 2 bases and J by 4 bases, with 2 bases of the junction left unmatched. Germline V lookup: CDR1 GTSNPN, CDR2 SVGIG (reference sequence). The CDR3 has 13 residues. The CDR3 is CAWSPSGYNEQFF. For the CDR3, the DNA is TGTGCCTGGAGTCCTAGCGGTTACAATGAGCAGTTCTTC. Based on the CDR3 plus reference TRBV30 and TRBJ2-1, the full variable domain is SQTIHQWPATLVQPVGSPLSLECTVEGTSNPNLYWYRQAAGRGLQLLFYSVGIGQISSEVPQNLSASRPQDRQFILSSKKLLLSDSGFYLCAWSPSGYNEQFFGPGTRLTVL.

The rearrangement joins TRBV18 to TRBJ1-2; no firm D call. Germline V lookup: CDR1 KGHSH, CDR2 LQKENI. The CDR3 has 13 residues. Trimming removed 1 base at V and 6 bases at J, with 9 bases between. The CDR3 DNA reads as TGTGCCAGCTCACCACTCTGGCGGGATGGCTACACCTTC. This sequence encodes CASSPLWRDGYTF.

On this clone itself: This same CDR3 is encoded by further DNA sequences in the sample. V usage is TRBV10-3 and J usage is TRBJ1-4; no reliable D call. From germline, CDR1 is ENHRY and CDR2 SYGVKD. The CDR3 totals 12 residues. V was cut by 2 bases and J by 8 bases, with 6 bases left in between. The CDR3 here is CAISEGGEKLFF. The CDR3 bases are TGTGCCATCAGTGAGGGAGGGGAAAAACTGTTTTTT.

The CDR3 nucleotides read TGTGCCAGCAGCGCGACAGGGGGCACTGAAGCTTTCTTT. As protein: CASSATGGTEAFF. This chain joins TRBV7-9 and TRBJ1-1; 9 bases match TRBD1. Germline V CDR1 and CDR2: SEHNR, FQNEAQ (reference sequence). V shed 5 bases, J shed 4 bases, and the junction held 2 bases outside the gene matches. The CDR3 length is 13 residues.

This chain connects TRBV5-1 to TRBJ2-5; 11 nucleotides agree with TRBD1. Losses at the gene ends were 4 bases for V and 5 bases for J; bases not matched to a gene: 4. Per the germline V gene, CDR1 is SGHRS and CDR2 is YFSETQ. The CDR3 has 14 residues. CDR3 DNA: TGCGCCAGCAGCACGGACAGGGGGCGGGAGACCCAGTACTTC. Its protein is CASSTDRGRETQYF.

This clone has only a few counts. The chain combines TRBV7-2 with TRBJ1-6; 9 bases are shared with TRBD1. V shed 5 bases, J shed 7 bases, and the junction held 6 bases outside the gene matches. The CDR3 is 15 residues long. The germline V gene has CDR1 SGHTA and CDR2 FQGNSA. CDR3 sequence: CASSIQGTGNSPLHF. The CDR3 coding sequence is TGTGCCAGCAGCATACAAGGGACAGGGAATTCACCCCTCCACTTT.

The chain couples TRBV5-1 to TRBJ2-2; 8 bases are a match to TRBD2. Trimming at V came to 0 bases and at J to 4 bases, leaving 5 bases not matched to a gene. Germline CDR1 is SGHRS and CDR2 is YFSETQ. CDR3 length: 16 residues. CDR3 nucleotide sequence: TGCGCCAGCAGCTTGGCAACGGGGGGGCCCACCGGGGAGCTGTTTTTT. Its protein is CASSLATGGPTGELFF. Based on the CDR3 plus reference TRBV5-1 and TRBJ2-2, the full variable domain is KAGVTQTPRYLIKTRGQQVTLSCSPISGHRSVSWYQQTPGQGLQFLFEYFSETQRNKGNFPGRFSGRQFSNSRSEMNVSTLELGDSALYLCASSLATGGPTGELFFGEGSRLTVL.

V and J are TRBV2 and TRBJ2-7; the D gene is possibly TRBD1 (6 bases). Germline CDR1 is SNHLY and CDR2 is FYNNEI. Trimming left V 6 bases short and J 9 bases short, with 27 bases between. The CDR3 length is 16 residues. The CDR3 sequence: CASRGISGQSARRQYF. The CDR3 DNA reads TGTGCCAGCAGGGGCATATCAGGACAGTCCGCCCGCCGGCAGTACTTC.

The V gene is TRBV27, the J gene TRBJ2-7, with D maybe TRBD2 (6 bases). Germline V gene sequence: CDR1 MNHEY, CDR2 SMNVEV (reference sequence). The CDR3 is 14 amino acids. Trimming removed 6 bases from V and 4 bases from J, with 16 bases in between. CDR3: CASSRDLRGYEQYF. CDR3 in DNA: TGTGCCAGCAGCAGGGACTTGCGGGGTTACGAGCAGTACTTC.

The genes are TRBV11-2 and TRBJ1-1; TRBD1 might be the D (5 bases). The CDR3 has 15 residues. Trimming removed 3 bases from V and 2 bases from J, with 13 bases in between. In germline, CDR1 is SGHAT, CDR2 FQNNGV. The CDR3: CASSFLGVPNTEAFF. The CDR3 coding sequence is TGTGCCAGCAGCTTCCTAGGGGTCCCAAACACTGAAGCTTTCTTT.

The chain couples TRBV30 to TRBJ1-6, with 8 bases lining up with TRBD1. CDR3 length: 13 amino acids. V lost 5 bases to trimming and J lost 14 bases; unmatched junction nucleotides: 11. Looked up from germline, CDR1 is GTSNPN and CDR2 is SVGIG (reference sequence). The CDR3 loop reads CAWATDRALALHF. The CDR3 DNA is TGTGCCTGGGCAACGGACAGGGCGTTGGCCCTCCACTTT.

The V and J genes are TRBV7-9 and TRBJ1-4; 7 bases are a match to TRBD1. Germline V gives CDR1 SEHNR, CDR2 FQNEAQ (reference sequence). This CDR3 contains 16 residues. Trimming took 5 bases from V and 4 from J; bases not matched to a gene: 10. The CDR3 region is CASSLRDSPGNEKLFF. The CDR3 DNA sequence: TGTGCCAGCAGCCTGCGGGACAGCCCGGGTAATGAAAAACTGTTTTTT. The full variable domain, rest sourced from reference TRBV7-9 and TRBJ1-4, is DTGVSQNPRHKITKRGQNVTFRCDPISEHNRLYWYRQTLGQGPEFLTYFQNEAQLEKSRLLSDRFSAERPKGSFSTLEIQRTEQGDSAMYLCASSLRDSPGNEKLFFGSGTQLSVL.

A few counts support this clone. For the CDR3, the DNA is TGTGCCAGCAGCTTAGACGGGACAGGGTCTCCCGAGCAGTACTTC. Amino acids: CASSLDGTGSPEQYF. V usage is TRBV7-9 and J usage is TRBJ2-7; 9 nucleotides line up with TRBD1. Germline CDR1 and CDR2: SEHNR and FQNEAQ (reference sequence). J lost 6 bases, V lost 1 base, and 7 bases had no gene match. The length of the CDR3 is 15 residues.

The rearrangement links TRBV5-1 to TRBJ2-1; weak D call: TRBD2 (5 bases). The CDR3 runs 13 residues. Trimming took 4 bases from V and 5 from J, leaving 10 bases between them. The germline V gene encodes CDR1 SGHRS and CDR2 YFSETQ. The CDR3 protein is CASSILGHNEQFF. For the CDR3, the DNA is TGCGCCAGCAGCATACTAGGGCACAATGAGCAGTTCTTC.

The V and J genes are TRBV10-3 and TRBJ1-1, with D uncertain. The CDR3 runs to 14 residues. The V end was cut by 4 bases, the J end by 0 bases, with 9 bases between. The germline CDR1 and CDR2 sequences are ENHRY and SYGVKD. CDR3 loop: CAISVGQMNTEAFF. CDR3 nucleotides: TGTGCCATCAGTGTTGGGCAGATGAACACTGAAGCTTTCTTT.

The chain is built from TRBV14 and TRBJ2-1; D call uncertain. CDR1 and CDR2 (germline): SGHDN, FVKESK. CDR3 length: 16 amino acids. V dropped 0 bases and J dropped 5 bases, with 14 bases sitting between them. Written as DNA, the CDR3 is TGTGCCAGCAGCCAAGAAAACCCCACAGTCCACAATGAGCAGTTCTTC. Translated, it gives CASSQENPTVHNEQFF. Based on the CDR3 plus reference TRBV14 and TRBJ2-1, the full variable domain is EAGVTQFPSHSVIEKGQTVTLRCDPISGHDNLYWYRRVMGKEIKFLLHFVKESKQDESGMPNNRFLAERTGGTYSTLKVQPAELEDSGVYFCASSQENPTVHNEQFFGPGTRLTVL.

The rearrangement links TRBV6-5 to TRBJ1-2, with 8 positions matching TRBD1. CDR1 and CDR2 from the germline V gene are MNHEY and SVGAGI. The CDR3 runs to 13 residues. The V gene end was trimmed by 6 bases and the J gene end by 4 bases; junction bases not matched to a gene: 4. This chain's CDR3 is CASSPGQAYGYTF. In DNA, the CDR3 is TGTGCCAGCAGCCCGGGACAGGCCTATGGCTACACCTTC.

The gene calls are TRBV5-6 and TRBJ2-1; D is possibly TRBD2 (7 bases). Deletions cut 3 bases from V and 5 bases from J, with 9 bases between. CDR3 size: 13 residues. Per germline, CDR1 SGHDT and CDR2 YYEEEE. The CDR3 nucleotides read TGTGCCAGCAGCTGGGGGGGCCACAATGAGCAGTTCTTC. Translated: CASSWGGHNEQFF. Full variable domain (rest looked up from reference TRBV5-6 and TRBJ2-1): DAGVTQSPTHLIKTRGQQVTLRCSPKSGHDTVSWYQQALGQGPQFIFQYYEEEERQRGNFPDRFSGHQFPNYSSELNVNALLLGDSALYLCASSWGGHNEQFFGPGTRLTVL.

The rearrangement uses TRBV5-1 and TRBJ2-1, with 7 bases that match TRBD1. Germline loops: CDR1 SGHRS, CDR2 YFSETQ. CDR3 length: 14 residues. Unmatched junction bases numbered 7, after V lost 4 bases and J lost 6 bases. The chain's CDR3 is CASSIRDSLNEQFF. The CDR3 DNA is TGCGCCAGCAGCATCCGGGACAGCCTCAATGAGCAGTTCTTC.

In its sample, this clone was seen once. The V gene is TRBV4-3, the J gene TRBJ2-7, with a possible D match to TRBD2 (5 bases). V lost 1 base and J lost 2, with 12 bases in between. Germline CDR1 is LGHNA and CDR2 is YSLEER. The length of the CDR3 is 15 residues. CDR3 bases: TGCGCCAGCAGCCAAGGTTTAGCGAGTACCTACGAGCAGTACTTC. Amino acid sequence: CASSQGLASTYEQYF.